The 20 T cell receptor beta chains below come from one sample, sequenced in a study of T cell repertoires in cytomegalovirus infection (dated by TCRdb to between 2017 and 2020). The sequencer listed for this sample is Illumina HiSeq 1500. In-frame beta chains were kept once TCRdb had trimmed the public reads at Q25 with fastp and called clones with MiXCR. Rows are unified per CDR3 protein, each entry keeping the most common DNA and genes. The sample table lists some 250,000 distinct CDR3 sequences, roughly 9.1% of them with a count of one. Clones ranked in the top ten supply roughly 16% of the sample. The sample consisted of PBMCs. The receptors originated from a human donor in good health (CMV status not recorded). Some clones in this sample may be carry-over from other donors' samples.

In its sample, this clonotype was seen a few times. The chain has TRBV7-6 and TRBJ2-1, with a possible D match to TRBD1 (6 bases). This CDR3 has 14 residues. V gave up 5 bases and J gave up 4 bases, with 12 bases separating them. CDR1 is SGHVS and CDR2 is FNYEAQ in the germline V gene. The CDR3 sequence: CASSPRQVYNEQFF. The CDR3 nucleotides are TGTGCCAGCAGCCCAAGACAGGTTTACAATGAGCAGTTCTTC.

This clonotype was picked up many times. The V gene is TRBV7-8, the J gene TRBJ1-6, with unresolved D. The V and J ends lost 3 bases and 13 bases respectively, with 16 bases between them. Looked up from germline, CDR1 is SGHVS and CDR2 is FQNEAQ. The CDR3 runs to 14 residues. CDR3 region: CASSFQESVGPLHF. In nucleotides, the CDR3 is TGTGCCAGCAGCTTTCAGGAGTCGGTGGGTCCCCTCCACTTT.

This clonotype was seen repeatedly, ten times or more. J is TRBJ2-5 and V is TRBV7-9, with 8 bases fitting TRBD1. This CDR3 has 16 amino acids. Losses at the gene ends were 5 bases for V and 2 bases for J; bases not matched to a gene: 10. The germline V gene has CDR1 SEHNR and CDR2 FQNEAQ (reference sequence). As DNA, the CDR3 is TGTGCCAGCAGCCCTGCCGGACAGGGTCGGCAAGAGACCCAGTACTTC. It codes for CASSPAGQGRQETQYF.

Concerning this clonotype itself: With a much larger clone just one base away, this may be a read error. The CDR3 coding sequence is TGTGCCAGCAGGGAGGGGAACGGCAATCAGCCCCAGCGTTTT. Encoded protein: CASREGNGNQPQRF. V and J are TRBV2 and TRBJ1-5, with D possibly matching TRBD1 (5 bases). The germline V gene encodes CDR1 SNHLY and CDR2 FYNNEI. The CDR3 extends over 14 amino acids. Filled out from reference TRBV2 and TRBJ1-5, the complete variable domain reads EPEVTQTPSHQVTQMGQEVILRCVPISNHLYFYWYRQILGQKVEFLVSFYNNEISEKSEIFDDQFSVERPDGSNFTLKIRSTKLEDSAMYFCASREGNGNQPQRFGDGTRLSIL.

This clonotype was counted many times. One end of the junction does not line up with germline, which may come from a read error. V is TRBV7-2 and J is TRBJ2-5; D not resolved. The CDR3 is 15 amino acids. Germline CDR1 is SGHTA and CDR2 is FQGNSA. The CDR3 sequence is CASSYSIIRQGTQYF. CDR3 DNA: TGTGCCAGCAGCTATTCTATCATTAGACAAGGGACCCAGTACTTC. Full variable domain (outside the CDR3, taken from reference TRBV7-2 and TRBJ2-5): GAGVSQSPSNKVTEKGKDVELRCDPISGHTALYWYRQSLGQGLEFLIYFQGNSAPDKSGLPSDRFSAERTGGSVSTLTIQRTQQEDSAVYLCASSYSIIRQGTQYFGPGTRLLVL.

This clonotype was observed many times. The rearrangement joins TRBV7-2 to TRBJ2-3, with D possibly being TRBD2 (5 bases). Germline CDR1 reads SGHTA; CDR2 reads FQGNSA. V was clipped by 5 bases and J by 2 bases, with 23 bases between them. There are 18 residues in the CDR3. CDR3 protein: CASSLRGNVHPTTDTQYF. The DNA for the CDR3 is TGTGCCAGCAGCCTACGAGGGAATGTACACCCTACCACAGATACGCAGTATTTT.

The J gene is TRBJ2-2, the V gene TRBV20-1; 10 positions match TRBD1. The V gene end was trimmed by 6 bases and the J gene end by 0 bases; junction bases not matched to a gene: 13. This CDR3 has 18 amino acids. Germline loops: CDR1 DFQATT, CDR2 SNEGSKA (reference sequence). CDR3 loop: CSAQSGTGANANTGELFF. The CDR3 DNA sequence: TGCAGTGCGCAATCCGGGACAGGGGCAAACGCGAACACCGGGGAGCTGTTTTTT.

This clonotype was seen only a few times. A much bigger clone sits one base away, suggesting this may be a read error. V is TRBV12-3 or TRBV12-4 and J is TRBJ2-3; D gene unclear. The CDR3 extends over 11 amino acids. Trimming cost V 6 bases and J 5 bases, with 6 bases left between them. This CDR3 is CASSQIDTQYF. The DNA for the CDR3 is TGTGCCAGCAGCCAGATAGATACGCAGTATTTT.

The chain has TRBV12-3 or TRBV12-4 and TRBJ2-3, with a possible D match to TRBD2 (6 bases). This CDR3 has 16 amino acids. V dropped 2 bases and J dropped 1 base, with 13 bases sitting between them. The CDR3 nucleotides are TGTGCCAGCAGTTTACAGGGACTCCCCGGCACAGATACGCAGTATTTT. This codes for CASSLQGLPGTDTQYF.

The sample holds many counts of this clonotype. The CDR3 region is CASSLMSYEQYF. In nucleotides, the CDR3 is TGTGCCAGCAGCTTAATGTCCTACGAGCAGTACTTC. The chain links TRBV7-2 to TRBJ2-7; no firm D call. The length of the CDR3 is 12 residues. Trimming pared 2 bases from V and 1 base from J, leaving 3 bases between. CDR1 and CDR2 from the germline V gene are SGHTA and FQGNSA.

The chain employs TRBV28 and TRBJ1-2; no firm D call. This CDR3 comprises 12 residues. Trimming stripped 5 bases from V and 8 bases from J, with 12 bases between. Germline loops: CDR1 MDHEN, CDR2 SYDVKM. CDR3 DNA sequence: TGTGCCAGCAGTGGGGTAGGCGAAGGCTACACCTTC. Protein product: CASSGVGEGYTF.

This clonotype was seen at least ten times. The J gene is TRBJ1-1, the V gene TRBV28; weak D call: TRBD1 (6 bases). Germline CDR1 is MDHEN and CDR2 is SYDVKM. The CDR3 contains 15 residues. Between the trimmed V and J ends, which lost 0 bases and 5 bases, there was a span of 13 bases. CDR3 in amino acids: CASSLWRTVGTEAFF. For the CDR3, the DNA is TGTGCCAGCAGTTTATGGAGGACAGTCGGGACTGAAGCTTTCTTT.

Many counts were recorded for this clonotype. The genes are TRBV20-1 and TRBJ1-1; D gene unclear. The CDR3 contains 13 residues. CDR1 and CDR2 from the germline V gene are DFQATT and SNEGSKA (reference sequence). V gave up 3 bases and J gave up 0 bases, with 8 bases separating them. CDR3 DNA: TGCAGTGCTAGGGCCGGGATGAACACTGAAGCTTTCTTT. Its protein is CSARAGMNTEAFF.

Of note for this clonotype: At one end, the junction sequence differs from germline, possibly due to a read error. CDR3 nucleotide sequence: TGCAGTGTTAGAGGGGTGAATGAGCAGTTCTTC. It specifies CSVRGVNEQFF. The chain carries TRBV20-1 and TRBJ2-1; either TRBD1 or TRBD2 may fit D (5 bases each). The germline CDR1 and CDR2 sequences are DFQATT and SNEGSKA (reference sequence). The CDR3 runs 11 residues.

In its sample, this clonotype was seen many times. V gene TRBV7-2 combines with J gene TRBJ2-1; D is undetermined. The V end lost 0 bases, the J end lost 2 bases, and 8 bases lay between the germline ends. Per the germline V gene, CDR1 is SGHTA and CDR2 is FQGNSA. CDR3 length: 15 amino acids. The CDR3 loop reads CASSLAGPAYNEQFF. DNA for the CDR3: TGTGCCAGCAGCTTAGCTGGACCAGCCTACAATGAGCAGTTCTTC.

The chain uses TRBV5-4 and TRBJ1-1; 9 bases fit TRBD1. The CDR3 extends over 17 amino acids. The V gene's germline CDR1 is SGHNT and CDR2 YYREEE (reference sequence). With V trimmed by 2 bases and J by 2 bases, 10 bases remained unmatched. The CDR3 loop is CASSFGIGQGKNTEAFF. CDR3 coding DNA: TGTGCCAGCAGCTTCGGGATAGGACAGGGGAAAAACACTGAAGCTTTCTTT.

This clonotype was counted many times. V usage is TRBV7-2 and J usage is TRBJ2-1, with D perhaps TRBD1 or TRBD2 (6 bases each). CDR1 and CDR2 from the germline V gene are SGHTA and FQGNSA. This CDR3 has 15 residues. V gave up 1 base and J gave up 6 bases, with 13 bases separating them. The CDR3 loop is CASSLGGAQVNEQFF. The CDR3, as DNA: TGTGCCAGCAGCTTAGGGGGGGCGCAGGTCAATGAGCAGTTCTTC.

This clonotype was observed at least ten times. The chain combines TRBV28 with TRBJ1-6; 8 bases map to TRBD1. The CDR3 is made up of 18 amino acids. From germline, CDR1 is MDHEN and CDR2 SYDVKM. Trimming at V came to 2 bases and at J to 7 bases, leaving 13 bases not matched to a gene. This CDR3 reads CASSLEGKVTGDNSPLHF. The CDR3 DNA follows: TGTGCCAGCAGTTTAGAAGGAAAGGTGACAGGGGACAATTCACCCCTCCACTTT.

Ten or more counts support this clonotype. The J gene is TRBJ1-1, the V gene TRBV7-2, with D tentatively TRBD1 (5 bases). V was shortened by 1 base and J by 4 bases, with 13 bases between the two germline ends. The germline V gene encodes CDR1 SGHTA and CDR2 FQGNSA. The CDR3 contains 15 residues. The CDR3 DNA reads TGTGCCAGCAGCTTAGGCTTTATCGGGGGCACTGAAGCTTTCTTT. Protein: CASSLGFIGGTEAFF.

This clonotype was picked up many times. The chain recombines TRBV28 with TRBJ1-5; TRBD1 might be the D (5 bases). CDR1 MDHEN and CDR2 SYDVKM come from the germline V gene. V lost 8 bases and J lost 6, with 11 bases in between. The CDR3 sequence is 12 residues long. This chain's CDR3 is CASFQGLQPQHF. The CDR3 DNA follows: TGTGCCAGCTTCCAGGGTCTTCAGCCCCAGCATTTT.